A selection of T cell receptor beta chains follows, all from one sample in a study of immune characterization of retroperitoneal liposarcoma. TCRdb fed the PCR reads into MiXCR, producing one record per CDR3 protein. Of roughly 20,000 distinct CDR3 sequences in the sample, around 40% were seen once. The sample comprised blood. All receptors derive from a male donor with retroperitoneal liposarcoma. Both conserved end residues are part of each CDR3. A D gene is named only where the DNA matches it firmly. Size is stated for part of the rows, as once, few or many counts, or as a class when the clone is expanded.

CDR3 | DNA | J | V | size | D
CASSLWGNTEAFF | TGTGCCAGCAGTTTGTGGGGGAACACTGAAGCTTTCTTT | TRBJ1-1 | TRBV12-3/TRBV12-4 | - | -
CASSYGGGEQETQYF | TGTGCCAGCAGCTACGGGGGAGGTGAACAAGAGACCCAGTACTTC | TRBJ2-5 | TRBV11-3 | - | -
CASTPTDRNPGETQYF | TGTGCCAGCACCCCCACCGACAGGAACCCTGGGGAGACCCAGTACTTC | TRBJ2-5 | TRBV27 | - | -
CASSESRGRHEQFF | TGTGCCAGCAGTGAGAGTAGAGGGAGACATGAGCAGTTCTTC | TRBJ2-1 | TRBV6-1 | many | -
CASSYSGQSLTGNTIYF | TGTGCCAGCAGTTACTCGGGACAGTCATTGACTGGAAACACCATATATTTT | TRBJ1-3 | TRBV6-2/TRBV6-3 | - | TRBD1
CASSWGLGNTEAFF | TGTGCCAGCAGCTGGGGACTAGGGAACACTGAAGCTTTCTTT | TRBJ1-1 | TRBV7-2 | medium-sized | -
CACSFCTCGRLYEQFF | TGTGCCTGTAGCTTTTGTACTTGCGGGAGACTCTATGAGCAGTTCTTC | TRBJ2-1 | TRBV7-2 | - | TRBD2
CASTLGGRGDEQFF | TGTGCCAGCACCCTGGGGGGAAGAGGGGACGAGCAGTTCTTC | TRBJ2-1 | TRBV27 | - | -
CASSLQPGTGTTGTQLVQYF | TGTGCCAGCAGCTTACAGCCCGGGACAGGGACTACCGGGACGCAGTTGGTGCAGTACTTC | TRBJ2-7 | TRBV7-6 | medium-sized | TRBD1
CASHMSSYNSPLHF | TGTGCCAGCCACATGAGCTCCTATAATTCACCCCTCCACTTT | TRBJ1-6 | TRBV6-5 | - | -
CASSSLAGGQVGELFF | TGTGCCAGCAGTTCCCTAGCGGGAGGCCAGGTGGGGGAGCTGTTTTTT | TRBJ2-2 | TRBV27 | medium-sized | TRBD2
CASSLAGGQETQYF | TGTGCCAGCAGCTTAGCGGGGGGTCAAGAGACCCAGTACTTC | TRBJ2-5 | TRBV11-2 | many | TRBD2
CASSLALQGISPLHF | TGTGCCAGCAGTTTAGCGCTCCAGGGGATCTCACCCCTCCACTTT | TRBJ1-6 | TRBV12-3/TRBV12-4 | medium-sized | -
CASSSELNTEAFF | TGTGCCAGCAGTTCGGAACTGAACACTGAAGCTTTCTTT | TRBJ1-1 | TRBV27 | - | -
CASSLAPVGELFF | TGTGCCAGCAGCTTAGCGCCCGTCGGGGAGCTGTTTTTT | TRBJ2-2 | TRBV7-6 | few | -
CASRPNRQGAWQYF | TGTGCCAGCAGACCTAACCGACAGGGGGCGTGGCAGTACTTC | TRBJ2-4 | TRBV28 | - | TRBD1
CATQGDSSYNEQFF | TGTGCCACCCAAGGGGATAGCTCCTACAATGAGCAGTTCTTC | TRBJ2-1 | TRBV24-1 | - | -
CASSPGPQGEAFF | TGTGCCAGCAGCCCAGGACCACAGGGTGAAGCTTTCTTT | TRBJ1-1 | TRBV5-5 | - | -
CASDKGQGIEAFF | TGTGCCAGCGATAAGGGACAGGGAATTGAAGCTTTCTTT | TRBJ1-1 | TRBV6-1 | - | TRBD1
CASGGLDADTQYF | TGTGCCAGCGGAGGGTTAGACGCAGATACGCAGTATTTT | TRBJ2-3 | TRBV6-1 | medium-sized | -